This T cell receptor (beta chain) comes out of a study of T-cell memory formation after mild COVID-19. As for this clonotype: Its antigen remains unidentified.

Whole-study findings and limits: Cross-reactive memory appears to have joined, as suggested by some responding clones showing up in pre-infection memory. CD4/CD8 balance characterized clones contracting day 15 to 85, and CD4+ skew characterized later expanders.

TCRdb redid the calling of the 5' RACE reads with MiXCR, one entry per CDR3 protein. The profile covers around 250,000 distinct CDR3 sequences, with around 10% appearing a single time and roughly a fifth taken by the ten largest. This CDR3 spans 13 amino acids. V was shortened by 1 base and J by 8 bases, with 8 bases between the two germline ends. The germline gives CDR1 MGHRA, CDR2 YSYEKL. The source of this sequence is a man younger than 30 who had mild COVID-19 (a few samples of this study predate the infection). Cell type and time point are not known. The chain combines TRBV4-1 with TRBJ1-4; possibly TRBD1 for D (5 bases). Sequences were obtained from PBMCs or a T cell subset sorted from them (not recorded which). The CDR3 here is CASSQAGDEKLFF. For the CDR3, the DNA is TGCGCCAGCAGCCAAGCCGGGGACGAAAAACTGTTTTTT.